The T cell receptor beta chain under discussion was sequenced for a study of beta chain features in type 1 diabetes. Sorting of CD4+ naive, central memory, regulatory and stem cell-like memory cells was performed via CD45RO/CCR7/CD25/CD127/CD95/CD27. The V gene lost 7 bases and the J gene lost 4 bases, with 10 bases spanning the gap. Germline V gene data show CDR1 as SNHLY and CDR2 as FYNNEI. This CDR3 is built from 13 residues. Findings of the study overall: Researchers report that Type 1 diabetes patients had moderately but significantly shorter TCRB CDR3s across all four CD4+ subsets.

Every isolated RNA sample was fully reverse transcribed, so sequencing captured expressed TCRB transcripts. Profiled with immunoSEQ multiplex PCR; TCRdb holds only in-frame clones, not every one. This table holds some 270,000 clones, around 9.9% found once. Notes on this clone: The antigen remains unidentified.

The chain uses TRBV2 and TRBJ1-4, with unresolved D. The source is a man aged 25 to 40 with type 1 diabetes. The specimen sequenced was naive CD4+ T cells from blood. CDR3 sequence reads: CASIRGLNEKLFF. In DNA form, the CDR3 reads TGTGCCAGCATACGCGGGCTTAATGAAAAACTGTTTTTT.